The clone carrying this T cell receptor beta chain was counted only a few times. As yet, its antigen is unknown. Each CDR3 protein gets one entry after TCRdb re-called the 5' RACE reads with MiXCR. The sample yields 300,000 to 350,000 distinct CDR3 sequences, 12% to 15% seen once. This sample was taken from a study of T-cell memory formation after mild COVID-19. Findings of the study overall: The finding that pre-infection memory included some responding clones suggested that cross-reactive memory joined.

V was pared by 5 bases and J by 2 bases, with 14 bases of the junction left unmatched. CDR1 SGHTA and CDR2 FQGTGA come from the germline V gene. The length of the CDR3 is 18 residues. The chain has TRBV7-3 and TRBJ2-3, with 9 bases fitting TRBD2. The sequence derives from a young man who had mild COVID-19 (a few samples of this study predate the infection). Cell type and time point are not known. The specimen was PBMCs or a T cell subset sorted from them (not recorded which). Here the CDR3 reads CASSPGPLAGTYTDTQYF. The CDR3 DNA reads as TGTGCCAGCAGCCCAGGGCCCCTAGCGGGGACGTACACAGATACGCAGTATTTT. Using reference TRBV7-3 and TRBJ2-3 for the parts outside the CDR3, the full variable domain is GAGVSQTPSNKVTEKGKYVELRCDPISGHTALYWYRQSLGQGPEFLIYFQGTGAADDSGLPNDRFFAVRPEGSVSTLKIQRTERGDSAVYLCASSPGPLAGTYTDTQYFGPGTRLTVL.